This TCR beta chain is drawn from a study of blood T cells in healthy people across ages. The CDR3 sequence is 15 residues long. Germline CDR1 reads KGHDR; CDR2 reads SFDVKD. Trimming left V 4 bases short and J 0 bases short, with 10 bases between. For the second PCR, which ran for about 7 to 11 cycles, a sample-barcoded 5' primer and a J-beta primer mix were used. TCRdb redid the calling of the 5' RACE reads with MiXCR, one entry per CDR3 protein. The data contain about 1,500,000 distinct CDR3 sequences, approximately 40% of them singletons. The TCR sequence derives from a woman younger than 35 in good health. This chain links TRBV24-1 with TRBJ2-3; D remains unclear. Source material: blood. CDR3 region: CATSDPSTSTDTQYF. In DNA, the CDR3 is TGTGCCACCAGTGACCCCAGCACTAGCACAGATACGCAGTATTTT.